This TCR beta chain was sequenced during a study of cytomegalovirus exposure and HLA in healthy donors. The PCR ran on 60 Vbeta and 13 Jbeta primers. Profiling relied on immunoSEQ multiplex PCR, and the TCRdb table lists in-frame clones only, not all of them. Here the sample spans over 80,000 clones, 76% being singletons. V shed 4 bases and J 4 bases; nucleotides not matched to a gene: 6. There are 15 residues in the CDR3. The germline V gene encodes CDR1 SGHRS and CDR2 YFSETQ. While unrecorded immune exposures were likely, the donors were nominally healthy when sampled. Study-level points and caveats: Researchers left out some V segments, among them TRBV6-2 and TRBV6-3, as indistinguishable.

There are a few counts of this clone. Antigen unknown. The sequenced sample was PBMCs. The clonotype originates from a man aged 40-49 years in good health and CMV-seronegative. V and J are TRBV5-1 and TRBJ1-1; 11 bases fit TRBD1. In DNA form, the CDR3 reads TGCGCCAGCAGCACCGGGACAGGGGGTTTCACTGAAGCTTTCTTT. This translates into CASSTGTGGFTEAFF.